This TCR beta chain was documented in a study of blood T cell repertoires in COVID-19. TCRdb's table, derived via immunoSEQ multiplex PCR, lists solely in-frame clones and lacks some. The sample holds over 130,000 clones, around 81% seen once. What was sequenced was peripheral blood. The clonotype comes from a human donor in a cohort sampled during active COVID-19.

DNA of the CDR3: TGTGCCAGCAGTTTAGAGGTTAAGAACACCGGGGAGCTGTTTTTT. It codes for CASSLEVKNTGELFF. The rearrangement uses TRBV28 and TRBJ2-2; D gene unclear. V was shortened by 2 bases and J by 1 base, with 8 bases between the two germline ends. The germline CDR1 and CDR2 sequences are MDHEN and SYDVKM. The CDR3 is 15 residues long.